This is a list of T cell receptor beta chains from one sample in a study of CD8 T cells in ankylosing spondylitis. TCRdb recomputed calls from the 5' RACE reads with MiXCR, one row per CDR3 protein. Of hundreds of thousands of distinct CDR3 sequences in the sample, 12% are singletons; the top ten hold 0.51%. The sample comprised blood, either unsorted or a sorted T cell fraction (not recorded which). The receptors were gathered from a male donor with ankylosing spondylitis. CDR3s include the opening cysteine and the closing phenylalanine or tryptophan. A D gene is named only where the DNA matches it firmly. Size is stated for part of the rows, as once, few or many counts, or as a class when the clone is expanded.

abundance	d_gene	v_gene	j_gene	CDR3aa	CDR3nt
many	TRBD2	TRBV4-2	TRBJ2-1	CASSLLAGLYNEQFF	TGTGCCAGCAGCCTACTAGCGGGCCTCTACAATGAGCAGTTCTTC
many	.	TRBV15	TRBJ2-1	CATSDRDNEQFF	TGTGCCACCAGCGACAGAGACAATGAGCAGTTCTTC
.	.	TRBV7-8	TRBJ2-5	CASSLVGNRQETQYF	TGTGCCAGCAGCTTAGTCGGGAACCGCCAAGAGACCCAGTACTTC
few	.	TRBV20-1	TRBJ2-7	CSARQGAWGEQYF	TGCAGTGCTCGCCAAGGGGCATGGGGCGAGCAGTACTTC
few	.	TRBV11-2	TRBJ2-5	CASSRGSAQETQYF	TGTGCCAGCAGCCGAGGGTCAGCCCAAGAGACCCAGTACTTC
.	.	TRBV28	TRBJ2-7	CASKGGDPYYEQYF	TGTGCCAGCAAAGGCGGGGACCCCTACTACGAGCAGTACTTC
few	.	TRBV20-1	TRBJ2-7	CSGKEGFINEQYF	TGCAGTGGCAAGGAGGGCTTCATTAACGAGCAGTACTTC
.	.	TRBV18	TRBJ1-1	CASSAGAEAFF	TGTGCCAGCTCCGCGGGAGCTGAAGCTTTCTTT
few	.	TRBV27	TRBJ2-3	CASNWGGDTDTQYF	TGTGCCAGCAATTGGGGCGGGGATACAGATACGCAGTATTTT
many	.	TRBV24-1	TRBJ1-2	CATSDNTANYGYTF	TGTGCCACCAGTGACAACACCGCTAACTATGGCTACACCTTC
.	.	TRBV7-2	TRBJ2-3	CASSLVNRVDTQYF	TGTGCCAGCAGCTTAGTAAACAGGGTAGATACGCAGTATTTT
many	.	TRBV10-3	TRBJ2-1	CAISERLSQMNNEQFF	TGTGCCATCAGTGAGCGACTATCCCAGATGAACAATGAGCAGTTCTTC
.	TRBD2	TRBV4-3	TRBJ2-1	CASSQLHSGGSYNEQFF	TGCGCCAGCAGCCAACTCCATAGCGGGGGCTCCTACAATGAGCAGTTCTTC
many	.	TRBV29-1	TRBJ2-7	CSVEAGFKVQYF	TGCAGCGTTGAAGCGGGTTTTAAGGTGCAGTACTTC
many	.	TRBV20-1	TRBJ2-7	CSASLGTVYEQYF	TGCAGTGCTAGTCTCGGGACGGTCTACGAGCAGTACTTC
few	.	TRBV5-1	TRBJ2-1	CASSLVSLGFF	TGCGCCAGCAGCTTGGTGTCCCTTGGGTTTTTC
few	TRBD1	TRBV27	TRBJ2-2	CASSLLGFGTGNTGELFF	TGTGCCAGCAGTTTACTGGGTTTCGGGACAGGGAACACCGGGGAGCTGTTTTTT
.	.	TRBV30	TRBJ2-1	CAWSVGARDEQFF	TGTGCCTGGAGCGTGGGAGCGAGGGATGAGCAGTTCTTC
.	.	TRBV12-3/TRBV12-4	TRBJ1-2	CASTLFTGSVYTF	TGTGCCAGCACCCTTTTCACAGGGTCGGTCTACACCTTC
many	.	TRBV5-1	TRBJ1-4	CASSLGGANEKLFF	TGCGCCAGCAGCTTAGGGGGAGCTAATGAAAAACTGTTTTTT
many	.	TRBV29-1	TRBJ2-3	CSVDRQSTDTQYF	TGCAGCGTTGATCGACAGAGCACAGATACGCAGTATTTT
few	TRBD2	TRBV5-6	TRBJ2-2	CASSLPSTGLAGGTRELFF	TGTGCCAGCAGCTTGCCATCGACGGGACTAGCGGGAGGAACCCGGGAGCTGTTTTTT
few	TRBD2	TRBV14	TRBJ2-1	CASSQGSPWGLAGASEQFF	TGTGCCAGCAGCCAAGGATCACCATGGGGACTAGCGGGAGCATCTGAGCAGTTCTTC
.	.	TRBV3-1	TRBJ2-5	CASSLFGGRGTQYF	TGTGCCAGCAGCCTTTTCGGAGGCAGAGGGACCCAGTACTTC
.	.	TRBV7-9	TRBJ1-5	CASSLTSSNQPQHF	TGTGCCAGCAGCTTGACAAGTAGCAATCAGCCCCAGCATTTT
few	.	TRBV7-8	TRBJ1-5	CASSPYRDNQPQHF	TGTGCCAGCAGCCCGTACCGGGACAATCAGCCCCAGCATTTT
few	.	TRBV29-1	TRBJ2-1	CSVARRQGGMDEQFF	TGCAGCGTGGCCCGCCGGCAGGGCGGAATGGATGAGCAGTTCTTC
.	TRBD1	TRBV5-1	TRBJ2-1	CASSLPGTGGYEQFF	TGCGCCAGCAGCTTACCCGGGACAGGGGGATATGAGCAGTTCTTC
many	TRBD1	TRBV20-1	TRBJ1-3	CSARDRTGSGNTIYF	TGCAGTGCTAGAGATCGGACAGGCTCCGGAAACACCATATATTTT
many	TRBD1	TRBV5-1	TRBJ1-3	CASSLFGTASGNTIYF	TGCGCCAGCAGCTTGTTCGGGACAGCCTCTGGAAACACCATATATTTT
.	TRBD1	TRBV27	TRBJ2-2	CASWTGRKITGELFF	TGTGCCAGCTGGACAGGGAGGAAGATCACCGGGGAGCTGTTTTTT
.	.	TRBV7-6	TRBJ2-7	CASSLAPGVWYF	TGTGCCAGCAGCTTAGCACCCGGGGTTTGGTACTTC
few	TRBD2	TRBV3-1	TRBJ2-2	CASSKGLAGAVGELFF	TGTGCCAGCAGCAAGGGACTAGCGGGGGCGGTCGGGGAGCTGTTTTTT
.	.	TRBV29-1	TRBJ2-5	CSVLPWYQETQYF	TGCAGCGTTCTGCCCTGGTACCAAGAGACCCAGTACTTC
.	TRBD1	TRBV20-1	TRBJ2-1	CSASRTGAPDNEQFF	TGCAGTGCCTCACGGACAGGGGCCCCCGATAATGAGCAGTTCTTC
few	.	TRBV5-1	TRBJ2-5	CASSLARGPQETQYF	TGCGCCAGCAGCTTGGCGCGGGGCCCACAAGAGACCCAGTACTTC
.	.	TRBV20-1	TRBJ2-7	CSVSGLAYEQYF	TGCAGTGTTTCAGGGTTAGCCTACGAGCAGTACTTC
.	.	TRBV4-1	TRBJ1-1	CASSQFGRSTEAFF	TGCGCCAGCAGCCAATTCGGGCGTTCCACTGAAGCTTTCTTT
.	TRBD1	TRBV20-1	TRBJ1-1	CSARGTGGWNTEAFF	TGCAGTGCTCGTGGGACAGGGGGATGGAACACTGAAGCTTTCTTT
few	.	TRBV27	TRBJ1-2	CASSLDSHYYGYTF	TGTGCCAGCAGCCTGGACAGCCACTACTATGGCTACACCTTC
.	.	TRBV4-2	TRBJ1-1	CASSPLWLQPLMNTEAFF	TGTGCCAGCAGCCCTCTTTGGTTACAACCCCTAATGAACACTGAAGCTTTCTTT